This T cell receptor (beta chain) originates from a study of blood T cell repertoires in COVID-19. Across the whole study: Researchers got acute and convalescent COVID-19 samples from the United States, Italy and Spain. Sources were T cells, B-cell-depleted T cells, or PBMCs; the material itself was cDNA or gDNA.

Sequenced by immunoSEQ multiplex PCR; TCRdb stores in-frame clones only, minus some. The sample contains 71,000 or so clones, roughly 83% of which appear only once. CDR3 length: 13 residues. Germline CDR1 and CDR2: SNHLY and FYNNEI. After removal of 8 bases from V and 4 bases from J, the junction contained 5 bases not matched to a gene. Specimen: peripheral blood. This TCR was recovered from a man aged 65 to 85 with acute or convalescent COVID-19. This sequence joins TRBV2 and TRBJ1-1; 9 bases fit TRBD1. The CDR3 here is CASGGQGSTEAFF. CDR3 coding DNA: TGTGCCAGCGGGGGACAGGGCAGCACTGAAGCTTTCTTT.